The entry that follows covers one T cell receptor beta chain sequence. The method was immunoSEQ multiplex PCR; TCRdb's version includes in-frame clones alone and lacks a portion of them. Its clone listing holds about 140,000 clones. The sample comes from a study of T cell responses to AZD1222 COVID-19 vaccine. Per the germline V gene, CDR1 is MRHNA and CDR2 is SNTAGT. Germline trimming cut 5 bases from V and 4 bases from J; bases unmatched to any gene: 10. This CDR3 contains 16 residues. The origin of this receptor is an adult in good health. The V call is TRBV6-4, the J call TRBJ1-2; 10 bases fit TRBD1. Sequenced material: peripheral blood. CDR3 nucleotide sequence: TGTGCCAGCAGTCCGACAGGGGGCGGTTTTAGCTATGGCTACACCTTC. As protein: CASSPTGGGFSYGYTF.